Listed below are T cell receptor beta chains from one sample, sequenced in a study of cytomegalovirus exposure and HLA in healthy donors. Profiling relied on immunoSEQ multiplex PCR, and the TCRdb table lists in-frame clones only, not all of them. Of more than 150,000 clones in the sample, roughly four fifths were seen once. The sequenced sample consisted of PBMCs. These receptors came from a man between 45 and 60 years old in good health and CMV-seronegative. CDR3s include the opening cysteine and the closing phenylalanine or tryptophan. Fields, in order: clone size, J gene, D gene, V gene, CDR3 DNA, CDR3 protein. D genes are given only for firm matches. The listing skips clone size in some rows; elsewhere it reads once, few, many or a size class.

. TRBJ1-2 . TRBV4-1 TGCGCCAGCAGCCAAGCCGACAGGATAGGCTATGGCTACACCTTC CASSQADRIGYGYTF
once TRBJ1-2 TRBD1 TRBV5-1 TGCGCCAGCAGCTTGGCTACAGGGGTAGGAGGCTACACCTTC CASSLATGVGGYTF
. TRBJ1-3 . TRBV15 TGTGCCACCAGTACCGGCCAGGGGGGAAACACCATATATTTT CATSTGQGGNTIYF
. TRBJ1-3 . TRBV28 TGTGCCAGCAGTTTAGTAGAGGCCGGAAACACCATATATTTT CASSLVEAGNTIYF
. TRBJ2-1 . TRBV18 TGTGCCAGCTCACCACCGGCAGGGAACAATAAGCAGTTCTTC CASSPPAGNNKQFF
. TRBJ1-1 TRBD1 TRBV7-2 TGTGCCAGCATCGACAGGGGGCCCCGTGGGGGTGAAGCTTTCTTT CASIDRGPRGGEAFF
. TRBJ2-7 . TRBV5-3 TGTGCCAGAAGCACGGGGGAGCGCGGGCCTAACTCCTACGAGCAGTACTTC CARSTGERGPNSYEQYF
. TRBJ2-1 TRBD1 TRBV12-5 TGTGCTAGTGACGTAGACAGGGGGCGAACCAATGAGCAGTTCTTC CASDVDRGRTNEQFF
few TRBJ2-2 . TRBV9 TGTGCCAGCAGCGTGGTAGACACCGGGGAGCTGTTTTTT CASSVVDTGELFF
. TRBJ2-5 . TRBV7-2 TGTGCCAGCAGCTTAGCAGGGGTGAGGGAGACCCAGTACTTC CASSLAGVRETQYF
. TRBJ2-2 . TRBV7-9 TGTGCCAGCAGCCCCCGACAGAACACCGGGGAGCTGTTTTTT CASSPRQNTGELFF
. TRBJ2-1 TRBD2 TRBV7-3 TGTGCCAGCAGCTACACTGGACTAGCGGGAGCTAATGAGCAGTTCTTC CASSYTGLAGANEQFF
once TRBJ2-5 TRBD2 TRBV5-4 TGTGCCAGCAGCCATGGACTAGCGGGGGGAGAGACCCAGTACTTC CASSHGLAGGETQYF
. TRBJ1-6 . TRBV19 TGTGCCAGTAGTACGGAACCGGGACACCAAACCTATAATTCACCCCTCCACTTT CASSTEPGHQTYNSPLHF
. TRBJ2-7 TRBD1 TRBV25-1 TGTGCCAGCAGTGCCTCCCTCGGGACAGGCGATTCTTACGAGCAGTACTTC CASSASLGTGDSYEQYF
. TRBJ2-3 TRBD1 TRBV18 TGTGCCAGCTCACCGAAGACAGGGGTCGCAGATACGCAGTATTTT CASSPKTGVADTQYF
. TRBJ2-2 TRBD1 TRBV19 TGTGCCAGTAGTCCGGAGACAGGGCTGGGCGGGGAGCTGTTTTTT CASSPETGLGGELFF
. TRBJ2-5 . TRBV5-6 TGTGCCAGCGGAAACAGGGCAGAGACCCAGTACTTC CASGNRAETQYF
. TRBJ1-2 TRBD1 TRBV6-5 TGTGCCAGCAGTTACTCCGGACAGGCCGGTGGTGGCTACACCTTC CASSYSGQAGGGYTF
. TRBJ2-7 . TRBV7-2 TGTGCCAGCAGCTCAGCATGGAGCTCCTACGAGCAGTACTTC CASSSAWSSYEQYF
. TRBJ2-5 TRBD1 TRBV18 TGTGCCAGCTCGCCGACAGGGTCTAAGGAGACCCAGTACTTC CASSPTGSKETQYF
. TRBJ1-6 . TRBV7-9 TGTGCCAGCAGCTTATTCACAGATTCACCCCTCCACTTT CASSLFTDSPLHF
. TRBJ2-4 . TRBV4-3 TGCGCCAGCAGCCAAGATGGTTCGGGGAAAAACATTCAGTACTTC CASSQDGSGKNIQYF
few TRBJ1-5 . TRBV18 TGTGCCAGCTCGGACAGTGGGAATCAGCCCCAGCATTTT CASSDSGNQPQHF
. TRBJ2-1 . TRBV4-3 TGCGCCAGCAGCCGCCGCAGGGGGGAAGCGAGCGGAGACTACAATGAGCAGTTCTTC CASSRRRGEASGDYNEQFF
. TRBJ2-2 TRBD1 TRBV2 TGTGCCAGCAACGGACAGGGGCGGACCGGGGAGCTGTTTTTT CASNGQGRTGELFF
. TRBJ1-1 . TRBV19 TGTGCCAGTAGTACCCCTCCGTTCAACACTGAAGCTTTCTTT CASSTPPFNTEAFF